Given below is one TCR beta chain in context. The germline V gene encodes CDR1 WNHNN and CDR2 SYGVQD (reference sequence). CDR3 length: 13 residues. Trimming left V 5 bases short and J 2 bases short, with 8 bases between. These data come from a study of blood T cell repertoires in COVID-19. TCRdb's copy holds only in-frame clones and misses some; the assay was immunoSEQ multiplex PCR. The sample lists 85,000 to 100,000 clones, approximately 84% occurring once. The source material was peripheral blood. The chain recombines TRBV10-1 with TRBJ2-3, with a possible D match to TRBD1 (5 bases). The receptor comes from a human donor in a cohort sampled during active COVID-19. This chain's CDR3 is CASSRQNTDTQYF. In DNA, the CDR3 is TGCGCCAGCAGTAGACAGAACACAGATACGCAGTATTTT.